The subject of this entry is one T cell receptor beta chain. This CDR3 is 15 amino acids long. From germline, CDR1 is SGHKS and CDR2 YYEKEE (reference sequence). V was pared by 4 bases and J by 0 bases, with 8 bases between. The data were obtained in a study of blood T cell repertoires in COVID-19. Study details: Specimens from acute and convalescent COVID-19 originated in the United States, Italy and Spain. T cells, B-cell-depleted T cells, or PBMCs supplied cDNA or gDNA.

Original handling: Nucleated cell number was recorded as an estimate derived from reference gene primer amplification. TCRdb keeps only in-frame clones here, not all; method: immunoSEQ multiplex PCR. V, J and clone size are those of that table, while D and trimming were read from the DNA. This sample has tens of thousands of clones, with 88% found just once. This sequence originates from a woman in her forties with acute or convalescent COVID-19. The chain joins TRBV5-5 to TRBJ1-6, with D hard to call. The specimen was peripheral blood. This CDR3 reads CASSRESSYNSPLHF. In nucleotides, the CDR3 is TGTGCCAGCAGCCGCGAGAGCTCCTATAATTCACCCCTCCACTTT.